The rows below give T cell receptor beta chains drawn from one sample of a study of blood T cell repertoires in COVID-19. Only in-frame clones appear in the TCRdb table, and some are missing; sequencing was by immunoSEQ multiplex PCR. Of 250,000 to 300,000 clones in the sample, 84% were seen once. Sequences were obtained from peripheral blood. Source of these receptors: a man aged 55-75 years with acute or convalescent COVID-19. Both conserved end residues are part of each CDR3. The D gene is left open where the match is weak. Clone size appears in some rows only: once, few, many, or a class for an expanded clone.

CDR3: CAISSGMNTEAFF; DNA: TGTGCCATCAGTTCAGGGATGAACACTGAAGCTTTCTTT; J: TRBJ1-1; V: TRBV10-3; size: .; D: .
CDR3: CASTGPAPYGYTF; DNA: TGTGCCAGCACGGGTCCGGCACCCTATGGCTACACCTTC; J: TRBJ1-2; V: TRBV28; size: .; D: .
CDR3: CASSKGGDEQFF; DNA: TGTGCCAGCAGCAAAGGGGGGGATGAGCAGTTCTTC; J: TRBJ2-1; V: TRBV2; size: .; D: .
CDR3: CASRLTGLDTDTQYF; DNA: TGTGCCAGCAGACTGACAGGCCTTGACACAGATACGCAGTATTTT; J: TRBJ2-3; V: TRBV28; size: .; D: .
CDR3: CATSDLEGDEQFF; DNA: TGTGCCACCAGTGATTTGGAGGGGGATGAGCAGTTCTTC; J: TRBJ2-1; V: TRBV24-1; size: .; D: .
CDR3: CASSQVRGGYFYEQYF; DNA: TGCGCCAGCAGCCAGGTTCGGGGGGGCTACTTCTACGAGCAGTACTTC; J: TRBJ2-7; V: TRBV5-1; size: .; D: TRBD2
CDR3: CASRLQTASGNTIYF; DNA: TGTGCCAGCAGGCTCCAGACTGCCTCTGGAAACACCATATATTTT; J: TRBJ1-3; V: TRBV5-4; size: .; D: .
CDR3: CASSSGTGWGKLFF; DNA: TGTGCCAGCAGCTCCGGGACAGGGTGGGGGAAACTGTTTTTT; J: TRBJ1-4; V: TRBV5-4; size: .; D: TRBD1
CDR3: CASSFVMGPGYTF; DNA: TGTGCCAGCAGCTTCGTCATGGGCCCTGGCTACACCTTC; J: TRBJ1-2; V: TRBV7-3; size: .; D: .
CDR3: CASSSRDTDEQYF; DNA: TGTGCCAGCAGTTCCCGGGACACCGACGAGCAGTACTTC; J: TRBJ2-7; V: TRBV6-6; size: .; D: .
CDR3: CASSLDGGSTDTQYF; DNA: TGTGCCAGCAGCTTAGACGGGGGTAGCACAGATACGCAGTATTTT; J: TRBJ2-3; V: TRBV7-2; size: few; D: .
CDR3: CASSDISVNERGYTF; DNA: TGTGCCAGCAGTGACATTTCGGTTAACGAACGGGGCTACACCTTC; J: TRBJ1-2; V: TRBV6-1; size: once; D: .
CDR3: CASSLTGPKETQYF; DNA: TGTGCCAGCAGCCTGACAGGGCCCAAAGAGACCCAGTACTTC; J: TRBJ2-5; V: TRBV7-3; size: .; D: TRBD1